This T cell receptor beta chain was sequenced in a study of CD8 T cells in ankylosing spondylitis. As concerns this clonotype: Its target is not known.

The CDR3 spans 14 residues. Trimming removed 6 bases at V and 4 bases at J, with 15 bases between. In germline, CDR1 is MNHNS, CDR2 SASEGT. Quantitative 5'-RACE with molecular barcodes produced the TCR beta libraries. TCRdb re-called the 5' RACE reads through MiXCR, storing one row per CDR3 protein. The table records around 430,000 distinct CDR3 sequences, 17% of them present only once. Broader study findings: Fewer than 10 highly homologous variants made up a TCR beta motif that seemed to typify ankylosing spondylitis blood. The disease-linked clones had a CD8+ phenotype and low blood frequencies.

This receptor was obtained from a male donor with ankylosing spondylitis. Sequencing was carried out using blood, either unsorted or a sorted T cell fraction (not recorded which). V gene TRBV6-1 combines with J gene TRBJ1-1; the D gene is possibly TRBD1 (5 bases). The CDR3 sequence is CASRPGAGGTEAFF. The CDR3 DNA is TGTGCCAGCAGACCCGGGGCGGGGGGCACTGAAGCTTTCTTT.